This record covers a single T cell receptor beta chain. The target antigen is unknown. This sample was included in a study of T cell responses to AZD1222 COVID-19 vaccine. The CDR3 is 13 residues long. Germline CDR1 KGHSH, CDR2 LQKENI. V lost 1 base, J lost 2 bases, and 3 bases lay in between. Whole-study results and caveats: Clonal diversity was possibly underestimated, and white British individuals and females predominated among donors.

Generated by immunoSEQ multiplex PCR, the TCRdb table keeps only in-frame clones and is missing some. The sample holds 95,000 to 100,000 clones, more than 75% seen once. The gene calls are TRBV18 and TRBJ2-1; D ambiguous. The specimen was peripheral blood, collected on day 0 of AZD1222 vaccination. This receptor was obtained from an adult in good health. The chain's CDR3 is CASSPQAYNEQFF. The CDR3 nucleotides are TGTGCCAGCTCACCACAGGCCTACAATGAGCAGTTCTTC.